The 8 T cell receptor beta chains presented below share a single source sample, sequenced in a study of vaccination and CD4 T cells after COVID-19. The Oncomine TCR Beta short-read assay sequenced DNA from cultured CD4+ T cells. TCRdb recomputed calls from the PCR reads with MiXCR, one row per CDR3 protein. The repertoire has over 10,000 distinct CDR3 sequences, more than 70% of them found once; the top ten carry 20%. The antigens these receptors bind are not known. This sample's treatment: 10-day PBMC culture with coronavirus spike peptide pools or control peptides (ViraFEST assay). Specimen: CD4+ T cells from blood, cultured in vitro. All receptors derive from a human donor who had recovered from COVID-19.

The chain carries TRBV20-1 and TRBJ2-5; D remains ambiguous. This CDR3 is built from 12 residues. V dropped 6 bases and J dropped 2 bases, with 10 bases sitting between them. CDR1 and CDR2 from the germline V gene are DFQATT and SNEGSKA (reference sequence). The CDR3 DNA is TGCAGTGCCCCCGGGCGGCAAGAGACCCAGTACTTC. Amino acids: CSAPGRQETQYF.

The chain uses TRBV6-1 and TRBJ2-2; D is perhaps TRBD2 (5 bases). Germline V gene lookup returns CDR1 MNHNS and CDR2 SASEGT. V lost 2 bases, J lost 1 base, and 11 bases lay in between. This CDR3 comprises 16 residues. In DNA form, the CDR3 reads TGTGCCAGCAGTGAATTTGGGAGCGGGAACACCGGGGAGCTGTTTTTT. It codes for CASSEFGSGNTGELFF.

This chain connects TRBV11-1 to TRBJ1-2; no definite D call. Germline CDR1 reads SGHAT; CDR2 reads FQDESV (reference sequence). V was clipped by 3 bases and J by 3 bases, with 14 bases between them. This CDR3 region has 15 residues. This CDR3 is CASSFAVGPYYGYTF. DNA of the CDR3: TGTGCCAGCAGCTTTGCCGTGGGCCCCTACTATGGCTACACCTTC.

V and J are TRBV11-2 and TRBJ2-5; unclear D gene. With 1 base removed from V and 0 bases from J, the gap between germline ends came to 12 bases. There are 16 residues in the CDR3. From germline, CDR1 is SGHAT and CDR2 FQNNGV. CDR3 coding DNA: TGTGCCAGCAGCTTAGGGATCTTGATGTACCAAGAGACCCAGTACTTC. It translates to CASSLGILMYQETQYF.

The genes are TRBV4-3 and TRBJ1-2, with 7 bases fitting TRBD1. Germline CDR1 reads LGHNA; CDR2 reads YSLEER. Trimming removed 6 bases from V and 4 bases from J; junction bases left unmatched: 14. The CDR3 spans 16 residues. The chain's CDR3 is CASRGSVGNRGYGYTF. The CDR3 DNA follows: TGCGCCAGCAGGGGTTCAGTGGGAAACAGGGGCTATGGCTACACCTTC.

J is TRBJ2-7 and V is TRBV2, with D possibly being TRBD2 (5 bases). V lost 7 bases to trimming and J lost 5 bases, with 18 bases between them. CDR1 is SNHLY, CDR2 FYNNEI, per germline. The CDR3 extends over 14 amino acids. The DNA for the CDR3 is TGTGCCAGCACCCGGAGGCCCGGAGTGGACGAGCAGTACTTC. Translation: CASTRRPGVDEQYF.

The chain employs TRBV7-2 and TRBJ2-7; D unclear. V was trimmed by 2 bases and J by 0 bases, leaving 11 bases between them. The germline gives CDR1 SGHTA, CDR2 FQGNSA. CDR3 length equals 15 residues. CDR3 sequence: CASSLYRLSSYEQYF. CDR3 nucleotides: TGTGCCAGCAGCTTATATAGGCTGTCCTCCTACGAGCAGTACTTC.

In its sample, this clonotype ranks as large. J is TRBJ1-5 and V is TRBV20-1; 7 bases fit TRBD1. The V and J ends lost 5 bases and 0 bases, in that order; junction bases with no gene match: 10. CDR3 length: 16 amino acids. Germline V gene sequence: CDR1 DFQATT, CDR2 SNEGSKA (reference sequence). CDR3: CSAAGTAIYSNQPQHF. Written as DNA, the CDR3 is TGCAGTGCTGCCGGGACAGCGATTTATAGCAATCAGCCCCAGCATTTT.